A selection of T cell receptor beta chains follows, all from one sample in a study of T cells in Graves' hyperthyroidism and ophthalmopathy. MiXCR, run by TCRdb on the multiplex PCR reads, gives a single entry per CDR3 protein. The sample includes about 720,000 distinct CDR3 sequences, 15% to 20% of them seen just once. Sequencing was performed on blood. Receptor source: a man between 18 and 35 years old with Graves' hyperthyroidism. Both conserved end residues are part of each CDR3. D genes are given only for firm matches. Only part of the rows carry a size: once, few, many, or a class if the clone is expanded.

J gene | V gene | clone size | D gene | CDR3 DNA | CDR3 protein
TRBJ2-2 | TRBV7-8 | many | NA | TGTGCCAGCAGCCCCCTCCTGGAGCTGTTTTTT | CASSPLLELFF
TRBJ2-1 | TRBV12-3/TRBV12-4 | many | TRBD2 | TGTGCCACCAGCGGGAGTATACAGGATGAGCAGTTCTTC | CATSGSIQDEQFF
TRBJ2-7 | TRBV28 | many | TRBD2 | TGTGCCAGCCGGGGAGTGGCTAGCGGGAACCACGAGCAGTACTTC | CASRGVASGNHEQYF
TRBJ2-7 | TRBV28 | NA | NA | TGTGCCAGCAGTGAAGAGGGACAAAGGAGCTCCTACGAGCAGTACTTC | CASSEEGQRSSYEQYF
TRBJ2-3 | TRBV19 | few | NA | TGTGCCAGTAGTCAGGGGACTCCCACAGATACGCAGTATTTT | CASSQGTPTDTQYF
TRBJ2-7 | TRBV28 | NA | TRBD1 | TGTGCCAGCACCGAACCGGGACAGGACTCCTACGAGCAGTACTTC | CASTEPGQDSYEQYF
TRBJ2-2 | TRBV15 | NA | NA | TGTGCCACCAAGGACAGAGCGAACACCGGGGAGCTGTTTTTT | CATKDRANTGELFF
TRBJ2-7 | TRBV10-3 | few | NA | TGTGCCATCAGTGAGGGCGTCTTCCACGAGCAGTACTTC | CAISEGVFHEQYF
TRBJ1-2 | TRBV28 | few | NA | TGTGCCAGCAGTTCGGTGTTGCTTGGCTACACCTTC | CASSSVLLGYTF
TRBJ2-3 | TRBV7-9 | NA | NA | TGTGCCAGCATTGTCGGAGGGAGCACAGATACGCAGTATTTT | CASIVGGSTDTQYF
TRBJ2-3 | TRBV4-3 | NA | NA | TGCGCCAGCAGCCCCGCCCGTGGGGGAGATACGCAGTATTTT | CASSPARGGDTQYF
TRBJ1-2 | TRBV12-3/TRBV12-4 | many | TRBD1 | TGTGCCAGCAGTTTAGCCGGGACAGCCTATGGCTACACCTTC | CASSLAGTAYGYTF
TRBJ2-5 | TRBV18 | NA | NA | TGTGCCAGCTCAAATACAGGCATTCAAGAGACCCAGTACTTC | CASSNTGIQETQYF
TRBJ1-4 | TRBV18 | few | NA | TGTGCCAGCTCACCGGGCCAGAATGAAAAACCGTTTTTT | CASSPGQNEKPFF
TRBJ2-3 | TRBV18 | NA | NA | TGTGCCAGCTCACCGGTGGGGAGCACAGATACGCAGTATTTT | CASSPVGSTDTQYF
TRBJ2-1 | TRBV7-8 | few | NA | TGTGCCAGCAGCTCTCGAACGGTGAATGAGCAGTTCTTC | CASSSRTVNEQFF
TRBJ2-5 | TRBV7-9 | many | NA | TGTGCCAGCAGCTTTGGGCAGAGGGAGACCCAGTACTTC | CASSFGQRETQYF
TRBJ2-5 | TRBV7-2 | many | NA | TGTGCCAGCAGCTTGGGGATTGACCAAGAGACCCAGTACTTC | CASSLGIDQETQYF
TRBJ1-4 | TRBV10-3 | many | TRBD1 | TGTGCCATCAGTGATGACAGGGCTAATGAAAAACTGTTTTTT | CAISDDRANEKLFF
TRBJ2-5 | TRBV6-1 | many | TRBD2 | TGTGCCAGCAGTGAAGATAAGCGGGAGCGACAGACCCAGTACTTC | CASSEDKRERQTQYF
TRBJ2-7 | TRBV7-2 | many | NA | TGTGCCAGCAGCTTATTTAGGGGCTACGAGCAGTACTTC | CASSLFRGYEQYF
TRBJ2-5 | TRBV2 | many | NA | TGTGCCAGCTCTATCGAAGCCCAAGAGACCCAGTACTTC | CASSIEAQETQYF
TRBJ2-7 | TRBV28 | many | TRBD1 | TGTGCCAGTGGACAGGCGTCCTACGAGCAGTACTTC | CASGQASYEQYF
TRBJ2-7 | TRBV12-5 | NA | NA | TGTGCTAGTGGTCCCTCTCGGACAGGAAAAAACCTTGCGGGAGTGGACGAGCAGTACTTC | CASGPSRTGKNLAGVDEQYF
TRBJ2-3 | TRBV28 | many | TRBD2 | TGTGCCAGCAGTTTAATCCTAGCGGAGGTCACAGATACGCAGTATTTT | CASSLILAEVTDTQYF
TRBJ1-1 | TRBV24-1 | few | NA | TGTGCCACCAGTGATGAGAGGACGACTGAAGCTTTCTTT | CATSDERTTEAFF
TRBJ2-1 | TRBV20-1 | few | TRBD2 | TGCAGTGCTAGAGATGGCCTAGCGGGAGTATTTCCCTACAATGAGCAGTTCTTC | CSARDGLAGVFPYNEQFF
TRBJ2-7 | TRBV19 | many | TRBD1 | TGTGCCAGTAAATTCGGGACAGGGGGCGGAGAGCAGTACTTC | CASKFGTGGGEQYF
TRBJ2-3 | TRBV19 | few | TRBD2 | TGTGCCAGTAGTATTGGTGGCGGGAGTAACACAGATACGCAGTATTTT | CASSIGGGSNTDTQYF
TRBJ1-6 | TRBV12-5 | NA | TRBD1 | TGTGCTAGTGGTCTCCGGGACAGAGATTCACCCCTCCACTTT | CASGLRDRDSPLHF
TRBJ2-3 | TRBV7-2 | many | NA | TGTGCCAGCAGCTTTTCCCTATTCACAGATACGCAGTATTTT | CASSFSLFTDTQYF
TRBJ1-2 | TRBV9 | once | NA | TGTGCCAGCAGCGCGGGACTCGGAAAGGATGGCTACACCTTC | CASSAGLGKDGYTF
TRBJ2-1 | TRBV20-1 | NA | TRBD2 | TGCAGTGCTAGAGCCGGACTAGCGGGAGGGCACGTGGATGAGCAGTTCTTC | CSARAGLAGGHVDEQFF
TRBJ1-2 | TRBV9 | NA | NA | TGTGCCAGCAGCGTAGGAGGGAGGGCGGTCGGCTACACCTTC | CASSVGGRAVGYTF
TRBJ2-6 | TRBV7-9 | NA | TRBD1 | TGTGCCAGCTCTCTTAGGGACAGGGGCCTCCCTCTTCCTGGGGCCAACGTCCTGACTTTC | CASSLRDRGLPLPGANVLTF
TRBJ2-7 | TRBV18 | few | NA | TGTGCCAGCTCACCACCTAGCAGGTACTACGAGCAGTACTTC | CASSPPSRYYEQYF
TRBJ2-2 | TRBV12-3/TRBV12-4 | NA | NA | TGTGCCAGCAGTGGGCTGTTTAATCGGGAAGTACCCGGGGAGCTGTTTTTT | CASSGLFNREVPGELFF
TRBJ2-5 | TRBV28 | NA | TRBD1 | TGTGCCAGCAGTTCCTCTGGGACAGGGGTGGGAGAGACCCAGTACTTC | CASSSSGTGVGETQYF
TRBJ2-1 | TRBV20-1 | few | NA | TGCAGTGCTAGAGGGGTCAGCGACCCCGTGTACAATGAGCAGTTCTTC | CSARGVSDPVYNEQFF
TRBJ1-5 | TRBV20-1 | NA | NA | TGCAGTGCTAGTGCAGGGATGAATCAGCCCCAGCATTTT | CSASAGMNQPQHF
TRBJ2-1 | TRBV20-1 | few | TRBD1 | TGCAGTGCTAGCAGAATTTTAGGCCGGGACAGGGGCGACAATGAGCAGTTCTTC | CSASRILGRDRGDNEQFF
TRBJ2-7 | TRBV6-1 | NA | NA | TGTGCCAGCAGTCCGATCAGGGTGACGATCGACGAGCAGTACTTC | CASSPIRVTIDEQYF
TRBJ1-3 | TRBV7-9 | NA | NA | TGTGCCAGCAGCTTAGGCAGGGCTCCTGGAAACACCATATATTTT | CASSLGRAPGNTIYF
TRBJ1-4 | TRBV6-1 | NA | NA | TGTGCCAGCAAAGAGAAGCCTAATGAAAAACTGTTTTTT | CASKEKPNEKLFF
TRBJ2-7 | TRBV20-1 | NA | NA | TGCAGTGCTAGAGCAACAGACTCCTACGAGCAGTACTTC | CSARATDSYEQYF
TRBJ2-4 | TRBV18 | many | NA | TGTGCCAGCTCACTACAGGGAGCCAAAAACATTCAGTACTTC | CASSLQGAKNIQYF
TRBJ2-5 | TRBV7-2 | many | NA | TGTGCCAGCAGCTTAGTAGTCCGGACAGCTACTGTGGAGACCCAGTACTTC | CASSLVVRTATVETQYF
TRBJ2-7 | TRBV20-1 | once | TRBD2 | TGCAGCGGGACTAGCGAGTACGAGCAGTACTTC | CSGTSEYEQYF
TRBJ1-6 | TRBV28 | few | TRBD1 | TGTGCCAGCAGAACCGGGACAGGGTCTTTGTTGTATAATTCACCCCTCCACTTT | CASRTGTGSLLYNSPLHF
TRBJ1-1 | TRBV5-1 | few | NA | TGCGCCAGCAGCTTGGGCCCCCCTGTTGAAGCTTTCTTT | CASSLGPPVEAFF
TRBJ2-7 | TRBV5-4 | few | TRBD2 | TGTGCCAGCAGCCCTTCCAGCGGGAGCAACGAGCAGTACTTC | CASSPSSGSNEQYF